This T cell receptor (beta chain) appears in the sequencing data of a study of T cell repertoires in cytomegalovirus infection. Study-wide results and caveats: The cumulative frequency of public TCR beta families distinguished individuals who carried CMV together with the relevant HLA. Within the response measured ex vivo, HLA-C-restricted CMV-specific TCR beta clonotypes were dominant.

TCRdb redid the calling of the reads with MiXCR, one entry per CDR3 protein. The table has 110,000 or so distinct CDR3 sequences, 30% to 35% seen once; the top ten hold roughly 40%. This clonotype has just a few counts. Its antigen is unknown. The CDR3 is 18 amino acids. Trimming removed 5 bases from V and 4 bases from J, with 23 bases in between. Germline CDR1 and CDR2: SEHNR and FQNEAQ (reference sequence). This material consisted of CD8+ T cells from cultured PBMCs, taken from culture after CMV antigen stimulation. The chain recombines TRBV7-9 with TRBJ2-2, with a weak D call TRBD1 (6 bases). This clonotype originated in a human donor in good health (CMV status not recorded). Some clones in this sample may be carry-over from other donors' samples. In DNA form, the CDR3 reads TGTGCCAGCAGCACCTCCACGGGAAATGGGGGCGGCACCGGGGAGCTGTTTTTT. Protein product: CASSTSTGNGGGTGELFF.